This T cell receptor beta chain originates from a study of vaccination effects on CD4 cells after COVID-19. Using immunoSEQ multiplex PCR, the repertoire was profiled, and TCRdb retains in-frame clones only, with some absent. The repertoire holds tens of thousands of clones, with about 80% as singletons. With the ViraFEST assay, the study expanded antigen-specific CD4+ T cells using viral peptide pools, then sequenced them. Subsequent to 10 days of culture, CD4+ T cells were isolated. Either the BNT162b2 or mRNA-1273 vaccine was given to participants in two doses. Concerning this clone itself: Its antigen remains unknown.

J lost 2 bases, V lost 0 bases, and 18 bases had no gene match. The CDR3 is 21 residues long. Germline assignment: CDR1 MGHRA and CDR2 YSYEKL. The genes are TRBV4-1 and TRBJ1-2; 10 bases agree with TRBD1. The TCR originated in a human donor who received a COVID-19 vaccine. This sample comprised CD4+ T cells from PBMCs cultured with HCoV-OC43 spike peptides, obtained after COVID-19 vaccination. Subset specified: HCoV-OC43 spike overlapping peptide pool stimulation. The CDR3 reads CASSQEPDQGQGYMRNYGYTF. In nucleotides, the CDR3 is TGCGCCAGCAGCCAAGAACCAGACCAGGGACAGGGGTATATGAGGAACTATGGCTACACCTTC.